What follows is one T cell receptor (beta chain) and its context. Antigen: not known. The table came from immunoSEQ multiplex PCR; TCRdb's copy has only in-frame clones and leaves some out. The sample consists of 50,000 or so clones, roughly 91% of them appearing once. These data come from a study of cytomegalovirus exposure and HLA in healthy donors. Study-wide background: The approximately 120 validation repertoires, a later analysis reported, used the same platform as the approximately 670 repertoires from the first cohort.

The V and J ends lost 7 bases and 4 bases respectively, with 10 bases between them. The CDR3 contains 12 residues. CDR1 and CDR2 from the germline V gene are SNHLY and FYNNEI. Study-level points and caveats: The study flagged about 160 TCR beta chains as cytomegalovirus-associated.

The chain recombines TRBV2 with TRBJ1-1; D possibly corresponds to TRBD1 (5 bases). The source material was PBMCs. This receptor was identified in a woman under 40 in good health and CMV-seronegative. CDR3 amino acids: CASKGWITEAFF. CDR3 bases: TGTGCCAGCAAGGGGTGGATCACTGAAGCTTTCTTT.